Shown below are 13 T cell receptor beta chains from a single sample sequenced in a study of response to subunit inactivated influenza vaccine. TCRdb redid the calling of the RT-PCR reads with MiXCR, one entry per CDR3 protein. The profile covers 600,000 to 700,000 distinct CDR3 sequences, with 14% appearing a single time and 7.5% to 8% taken by the ten largest. Sequences were derived from PBMCs from blood, sampled about 14 days before vaccination. Receptor source: a man over 45 who received an inactivated influenza vaccine.

The chain combines TRBV7-8 with TRBJ1-3, with a possible D match to TRBD1 (6 bases). V was clipped by 5 bases and J by 3 bases, with 8 bases between them. This CDR3 spans 13 amino acids. Germline CDR1 is SGHVS and CDR2 is FQNEAQ. Written as DNA, the CDR3 is TGTGCCAGCAGCAGGGGACATGGAAACACCATATATTTT. Translated, it gives CASSRGHGNTIYF.

At least ten counts were recorded for this clonotype. The rearrangement uses TRBV5-1 and TRBJ2-7, with 12 bases that match TRBD2. CDR3 size: 14 residues. V trimming: 4 bases; J trimming: 3 bases; junction bases outside the gene matches: 2. Per germline, CDR1 SGHRS and CDR2 YFSETQ. The DNA for the CDR3 is TGCGCCAGCAGCATGACTAGCGGGGGCTACGAGCAGTACTTC. This translates into CASSMTSGGYEQYF.

The chain has TRBV20-1 and TRBJ2-7, with D possibly being TRBD2 (5 bases). The V end lost 6 bases, the J end lost 5 bases, and 17 bases lay between the germline ends. Germline-derived CDR1 and CDR2 are DFQATT and SNEGSKA (reference sequence). The CDR3 sequence is 13 residues long. This CDR3 is CSAHPTGADEQYF. The CDR3, as DNA: TGCAGTGCCCACCCCACTGGAGCGGACGAGCAGTACTTC.

This clonotype was seen a handful of times. The V gene is TRBV7-9, the J gene TRBJ1-5; D might be TRBD1 (6 bases). This CDR3 has 16 amino acids. Trimming left V 1 base short and J 7 bases short, with 17 bases between. The germline V gene has CDR1 SEHNR and CDR2 FQNEAQ (reference sequence). The CDR3 loop reads CASSLGSRGYGQPQHF. The DNA for the CDR3 is TGTGCCAGCAGCTTAGGTAGCAGGGGATACGGCCAGCCCCAGCATTTT.

This clonotype has at least ten counts. The rearrangement uses TRBV5-1 and TRBJ2-5; D not resolved. There are 12 residues in the CDR3. Germline CDR1 and CDR2: SGHRS and YFSETQ. The ends were cut back, 0 bases at V and 3 bases at J, with 3 bases in the middle. The chain's CDR3 is CASSLEKETQYF. As DNA, the CDR3 is TGCGCCAGCAGCTTGGAAAAAGAGACCCAGTACTTC. Based on the CDR3 plus reference TRBV5-1 and TRBJ2-5, the full variable domain is KAGVTQTPRYLIKTRGQQVTLSCSPISGHRSVSWYQQTPGQGLQFLFEYFSETQRNKGNFPGRFSGRQFSNSRSEMNVSTLELGDSALYLCASSLEKETQYFGPGTRLLVL.

V usage is TRBV7-2 and J usage is TRBJ2-1; D unresolved. V was trimmed by 5 bases and J by 1 base, leaving 18 bases between them. This CDR3 comprises 17 residues. Germline values: CDR1 SGHTA, CDR2 FQGNSA. CDR3: CASSQPNYWASYNEQFF. CDR3 coding DNA: TGTGCCAGCAGCCAACCCAACTACTGGGCTTCCTACAATGAGCAGTTCTTC. The full variable domain, in which reference TRBV7-2 and TRBJ2-1 provide the parts outside the CDR3, is GAGVSQSPSNKVTEKGKDVELRCDPISGHTALYWYRQSLGQGLEFLIYFQGNSAPDKSGLPSDRFSAERTGGSVSTLTIQRTQQEDSAVYLCASSQPNYWASYNEQFFGPGTRLTVL.

The genes are TRBV4-1 and TRBJ2-7; 8 bases are shared with TRBD2. Germline V gene data show CDR1 as MGHRA and CDR2 as YSYEKL. The CDR3 is made up of 15 amino acids. V lost 0 bases to trimming and J lost 5 bases; unmatched junction nucleotides: 6. CDR3 bases: TGCGCCAGCAGCCAAGAGCGGGGGGCGAACAACGAGCAGTACTTC. This gives the protein CASSQERGANNEQYF.

This clonotype was counted only a few times. The chain has TRBV29-1 and TRBJ2-3; D might be TRBD1 or TRBD2, each matching 6 bases. Trimming took 3 bases from V and 2 from J, leaving 15 bases between them. The CDR3 has 15 residues. Germline V CDR1 and CDR2: SQVTM, ANQGSEA. CDR3 loop: CSVDGVRGHTDTQYF. The CDR3 coding sequence is TGCAGCGTTGACGGGGTTCGGGGGCACACAGATACGCAGTATTTT.

In this sample, this clonotype turned up a few times. The chain carries TRBV10-1 and TRBJ1-1; D is possibly TRBD1 (5 bases). Germline V gene sequence: CDR1 WNHNN, CDR2 SYGVQD (reference sequence). CDR3 size: 15 residues. The V end lost 4 bases, the J end lost 4 bases, and 16 bases lay between the germline ends. Here the CDR3 DNA reads TGCGCCAGCAGTGGTGCAGTTTCGGGGACCACTGAAGCTTTCTTT. Translating it yields CASSGAVSGTTEAFF.

This sequence joins TRBV6-5 and TRBJ2-3; 10 bases are a match to TRBD2. CDR1 and CDR2 from the germline V gene are MNHEY and SVGAGI. The CDR3 length is 15 residues. Trimming at V came to 2 bases and at J to 1 base, leaving 0 bases not matched to a gene. CDR3 bases: TGTGCCAGCAGTTACCTAGCGGGAGGCACAGATACGCAGTATTTT. Translated: CASSYLAGGTDTQYF.

This chain links TRBV7-2 with TRBJ1-1; D might be TRBD1 (6 bases). CDR1 SGHTA and CDR2 FQGNSA come from the germline V gene. V lost 5 bases and J lost 4, with 14 bases in between. The CDR3 extends over 14 amino acids. CDR3 sequence reads: CASSPQGFRTEAFF. The CDR3 DNA reads TGTGCCAGCAGCCCACAGGGTTTTCGCACTGAAGCTTTCTTT. The whole variable domain, filled in from reference TRBV7-2 and TRBJ1-1, reads GAGVSQSPSNKVTEKGKDVELRCDPISGHTALYWYRQSLGQGLEFLIYFQGNSAPDKSGLPSDRFSAERTGGSVSTLTIQRTQQEDSAVYLCASSPQGFRTEAFFGQGTRLTVV.

This clonotype turned up a few times. The rearrangement joins TRBV7-6 to TRBJ2-1; D is unclear. Germline CDR1 is SGHVS and CDR2 is FNYEAQ. The length of the CDR3 is 13 residues. The V and J ends lost 0 bases and 15 bases respectively, with 15 bases between them. CDR3 loop: CASSLASTTLAFF. The DNA of the CDR3 is TGTGCCAGCAGCTTAGCGTCGACAACCTTAGCGTTCTTC.

This clonotype turned up a few times. The chain couples TRBV29-1 to TRBJ2-7; TRBD1 aligns across 7 bases. Germline V gene lookup returns CDR1 SQVTM and CDR2 ANQGSEA. The CDR3 is 14 amino acids. The V gene end was trimmed by 4 bases and the J gene end by 5 bases; junction bases not matched to a gene: 11. This CDR3 is CSVVSGQLENEQYF. CDR3 DNA: TGCAGCGTTGTTTCGGGACAGTTAGAAAACGAGCAGTACTTC.